The T cell receptor beta chain under discussion was sequenced for a study of shared clonotypes between healthy human individuals. General study results and limits: The donor pool, a small one, limited the genetic and exposure-history diversity represented. Sequencing depth was expected to affect clonotype sharing among donors.

Across several immunoSEQ plates, the genomic DNA of each subset was split evenly. Data came from immunoSEQ multiplex PCR; TCRdb stores just in-frame clones and leaves some out. The table records about 2 million clones, less than 95% of them present only once. CD45RO-negative cells were positively selected for CCR7, leaving out terminally differentiated effector memory CD45RA+ cells. On this clone: Its cognate antigen is unknown.

Per germline, CDR1 GTSNPN and CDR2 SVGIG (reference sequence). This CDR3 is 11 amino acids long. V lost 4 bases to trimming and J lost 2 bases, with 5 bases between them. This TCR derives from a man between 18 and 35 years old in good health. Sequenced: naive CD8+ T cells sorted from blood. The chain joins TRBV30 to TRBJ1-2; no clear D. CDR3 sequence reads: CAWNRNYGYTF. The CDR3 DNA sequence: TGTGCCTGGAACCGGAACTATGGCTACACCTTC.